This TCR beta chain was captured in a study of blood T cells in healthy people across ages (dated by TCRdb to 2015 to 2017). Regarding the research as a whole: In model experiments, template switching captured roughly one uniquely barcoded TCR beta cDNA molecule for every two T cells. The study measured age-related changes in TCR beta repertoire diversity using deep sequencing normalized with unique cDNA molecular identifiers. Four age groups were formed from the donors: young (average approximately 17 years), middle-aged (around 37), aged (roughly 59) and long-lived (more than 75). To avoid experimental bias, donors of different ages were spread randomly across the sequencing lanes. For two donors (one aged 18 to 29 and one aged 80 or older), the study analyzed two additional independent replicas of 1 million unique cDNA reads from the same blood draw. Study-level results and caveats: The CMV infection status of donors was not known, potentially confounding age-related changes in expanded clonotypes. There was a strong correlation between observed TCR beta diversity and the percentage of naive T cells measured by flow cytometry. Since profiling was done on bulk unsorted PBMCs, naive and antigen-experienced compartments could not be conclusively compared. Estimates of total diversity based on one million sequenced T cells were considered lower bounds and underestimates. The long-lived group showed more naive CD4+ T cells, fewer expanded clones and increased TCR diversity than the aged group, suggesting age selection. Observed TCR beta diversity per million T cells fell roughly linearly with age, and a significant reduction was already apparent by age approximately 40.

Library preparation used 5' RACE. Reads for this sample came from an Illumina HiSeq 2500. A second 7 to 11 cycle PCR used a sample-barcoded 5' primer and a J-beta primer mix. A unique molecular identifier was introduced onto each TCR beta cDNA molecule by a template-switch 5' adaptor carrying 12 random nucleotides. Each sample yielded at least 3 million CDR3-containing paired-end reads. All of the RNA was converted into first-strand cDNA using the Mint cDNA synthesis kit, with a TRBC-specific oligonucleotide serving as the primer. Following uracil-DNA glycosylase treatment, a first 18-cycle PCR with universal primers M1SS and BC2_uni_R was performed on all cDNA. The original pipeline was this. Normalization of each sample was performed by random selection of 1 million high-quality reads, each carrying a distinct molecular identifier. Reads sharing molecular identifiers were discarded rather than binned into consensus sequences. CDR3 identification, clonotype clustering and error correction used MiTCR with a Q25 quality threshold and the strictest error-elimination algorithm. Lower-bound total TCR beta diversity was estimated with a nonparametric unseen species model using Euler transformation. Clones were called with MiXCR by TCRdb after fastp trimmed the public reads at Q25, and only in-frame beta chains were retained. Each entry is one CDR3 protein sequence, shown with its most common DNA and genes. The V and J calls shown here were made by TCRdb, not taken from the authors' results. Here the sample has about 1.8 million distinct CDR3 sequences; roughly 52% occur a single time. 2% to 2.5% of the sample rests with the top ten.

Concerning this clonotype: Its antigen specificity is not known. Base qualities are not provided; no much larger clone lies one nucleotide away.

The 39 donors, aged about 6 to 95 years, were systemically healthy Caucasian individuals from Russia. Ten milliliters of peripheral blood were collected from each donor into EDTA-treated Vacutainer tubes. Ficoll-Paque density-gradient centrifugation was used to isolate PBMCs, with at least 6 million obtained per sample. Total RNA was extracted from PBMCs with Trizol reagent, with at least 5 micrograms obtained per sample. For every donor, an aliquot of PBMCs went through flow cytometry to measure the percentages of naive CD45RAhigh/CD27high T cells. The germline V end is reduced by 6 bases and the J end by 6 bases; junction bases left unmatched: 10. The CDR1 and CDR2 encoded by the germline V gene (reference sequence) are MNHNY and SVGAGI. Measured from the cysteine to the phenylalanine, the CDR3 is 16 residues long. Only the CDR3 DNA is retained, 48 bases long and in frame from the first base.

The sequence came from a woman in her thirties or forties in good health. Sequenced material: blood. The rearranged chain carries TRBV6-6 and TRBJ2-3, with 12 central nucleotides matching TRBD1. The bases read TGTGCCAGCAGGCTCTCTGGGACAGGGGGCCTCGATACGCAGTATTTT. Its amino acids are CASRLSGTGGLDTQYF.